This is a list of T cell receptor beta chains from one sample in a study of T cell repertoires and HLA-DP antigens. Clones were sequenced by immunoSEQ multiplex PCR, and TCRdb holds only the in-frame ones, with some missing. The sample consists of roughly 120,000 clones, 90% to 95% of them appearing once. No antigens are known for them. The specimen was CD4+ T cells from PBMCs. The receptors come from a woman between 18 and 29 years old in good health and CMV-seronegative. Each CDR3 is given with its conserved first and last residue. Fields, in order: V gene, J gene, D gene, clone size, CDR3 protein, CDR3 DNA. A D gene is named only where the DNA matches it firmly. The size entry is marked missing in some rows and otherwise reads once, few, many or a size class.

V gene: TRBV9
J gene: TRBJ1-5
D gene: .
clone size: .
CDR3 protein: CASSVEGANQPQHF
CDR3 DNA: TGTGCCAGCAGCGTGGAAGGGGCCAATCAGCCCCAGCATTTT

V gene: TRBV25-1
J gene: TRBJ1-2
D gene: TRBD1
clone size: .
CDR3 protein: CASAPQGAGYGYTF
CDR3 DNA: TGTGCCAGCGCACCCCAGGGGGCGGGCTATGGCTACACCTTC

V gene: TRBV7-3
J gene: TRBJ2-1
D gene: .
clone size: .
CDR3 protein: CASSLTSDNEQFF
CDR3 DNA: TGTGCCAGCAGCTTAACGTCAGACAATGAGCAGTTCTTC

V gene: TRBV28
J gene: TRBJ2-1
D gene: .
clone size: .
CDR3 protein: CASRLAFGNEQFF
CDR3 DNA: TGTGCCAGCCGCTTGGCATTTGGCAATGAGCAGTTCTTC

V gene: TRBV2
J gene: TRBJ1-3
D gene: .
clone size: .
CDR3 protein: CASSFGRYSGNTIYF
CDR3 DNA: TGTGCCAGCAGTTTCGGACGGTACTCTGGAAACACCATATATTTT

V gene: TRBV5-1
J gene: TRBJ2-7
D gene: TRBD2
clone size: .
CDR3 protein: CASSFLAGVGYEQYF
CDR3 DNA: TGCGCCAGCAGTTTCTTAGCGGGAGTTGGCTACGAGCAGTACTTC

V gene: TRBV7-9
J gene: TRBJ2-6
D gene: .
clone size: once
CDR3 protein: CASSWVSGANVLTF
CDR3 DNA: TGTGCCAGCAGCTGGGTCTCTGGGGCCAACGTCCTGACTTTC

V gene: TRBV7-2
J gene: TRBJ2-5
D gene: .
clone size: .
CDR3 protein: CASIQSGAAQETQYF
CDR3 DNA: TGTGCCAGCATCCAGTCGGGCGCGGCACAAGAGACCCAGTACTTC

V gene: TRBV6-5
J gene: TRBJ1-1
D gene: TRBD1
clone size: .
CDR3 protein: CASSYSTGVTEAFF
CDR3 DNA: TGTGCCAGCAGTTACTCCACAGGGGTCACTGAAGCTTTCTTT

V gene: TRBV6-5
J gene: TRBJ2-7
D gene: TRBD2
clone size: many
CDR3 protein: CASSLADASYEQYF
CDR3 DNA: TGTGCCAGCAGTCTAGCGGACGCCTCCTACGAGCAGTACTTC

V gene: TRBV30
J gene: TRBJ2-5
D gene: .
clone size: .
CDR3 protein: CAWRRNQETQYF
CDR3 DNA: TGTGCCTGGAGGAGGAACCAAGAGACCCAGTACTTC

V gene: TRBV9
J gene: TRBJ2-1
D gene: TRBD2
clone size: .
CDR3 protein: CASSTRGLAGGPYNEQFF
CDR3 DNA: TGTGCCAGCAGCACACGAGGGCTGGCGGGGGGCCCTTACAATGAGCAGTTCTTC

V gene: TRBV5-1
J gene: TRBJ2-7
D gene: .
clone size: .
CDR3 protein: CASSSGRGNEQYF
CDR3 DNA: TGCGCCAGCAGTTCGGGCAGGGGCAACGAGCAGTACTTC

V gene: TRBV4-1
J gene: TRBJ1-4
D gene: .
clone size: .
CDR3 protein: CASSGRGGPNEKLFF
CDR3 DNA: TGCGCCAGCAGCGGGAGGGGGGGACCGAATGAAAAACTGTTTTTT

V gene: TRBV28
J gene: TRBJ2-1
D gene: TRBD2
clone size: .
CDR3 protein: CASQHGGASYNEQFF
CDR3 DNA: TGTGCCAGCCAGCACGGGGGGGCCTCCTACAATGAGCAGTTCTTC

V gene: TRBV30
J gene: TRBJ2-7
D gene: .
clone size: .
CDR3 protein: CAWSGLLGQYF
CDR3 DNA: TGTGCCTGGAGCGGACTATTGGGGCAGTACTTC

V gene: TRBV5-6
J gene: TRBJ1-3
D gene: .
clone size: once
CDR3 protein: CASSFSGGNTIYF
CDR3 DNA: TGTGCCAGCAGCTTCTCCGGTGGAAACACCATATATTTT

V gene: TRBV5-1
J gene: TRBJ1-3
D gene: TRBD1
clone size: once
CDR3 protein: CASSAGQFSEVSGNTIYF
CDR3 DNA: TGCGCCAGCAGCGCGGGACAGTTCTCCGAAGTCTCTGGAAACACCATATATTTT

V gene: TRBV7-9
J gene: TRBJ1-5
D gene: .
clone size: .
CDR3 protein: CASSLGPRDSNQPQHF
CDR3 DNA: TGTGCCAGCAGCTTAGGACCCCGGGATAGCAATCAGCCCCAGCATTTT

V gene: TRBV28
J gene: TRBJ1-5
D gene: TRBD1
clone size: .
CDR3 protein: CASSLRQGTGQPQHF
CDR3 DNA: TGTGCCAGCAGTCTCCGACAGGGGACGGGTCAGCCCCAGCATTTT

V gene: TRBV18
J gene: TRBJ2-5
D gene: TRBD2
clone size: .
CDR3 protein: CASSGAGAPQETQYF
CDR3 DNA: TGTGCCAGCTCAGGGGCGGGAGCCCCCCAAGAGACCCAGTACTTC

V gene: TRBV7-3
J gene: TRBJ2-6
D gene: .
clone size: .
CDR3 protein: CASSLTGAGANVLTF
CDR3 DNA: TGTGCCAGCAGCTTAACAGGGGCTGGGGCCAACGTCCTGACTTTC

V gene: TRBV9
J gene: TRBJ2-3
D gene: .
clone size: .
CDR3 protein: CASSPTGPDTQYF
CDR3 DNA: TGTGCCAGCAGCCCTACAGGGCCAGATACGCAGTATTTT

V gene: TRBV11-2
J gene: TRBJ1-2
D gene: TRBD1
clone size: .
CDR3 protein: CASSLLSGRGRGSGYTF
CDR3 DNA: TGTGCCAGCAGCTTATTGTCGGGCAGGGGGCGCGGTTCCGGCTACACCTTC

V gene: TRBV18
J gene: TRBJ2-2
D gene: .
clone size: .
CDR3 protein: CASKTLGRVDGELFF
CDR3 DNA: TGTGCCAGCAAAACCCTGGGAAGGGTCGATGGGGAGCTGTTTTTT

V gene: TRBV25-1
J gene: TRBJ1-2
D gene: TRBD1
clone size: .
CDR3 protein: CASSVQFSGGLGYTF
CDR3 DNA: TGTGCCAGCAGCGTCCAATTCTCAGGGGGCTTAGGCTACACCTTC

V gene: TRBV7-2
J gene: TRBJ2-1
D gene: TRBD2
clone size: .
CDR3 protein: CASSRTSGGRFEQFF
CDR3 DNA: TGTGCCAGCAGCCGGACTAGCGGGGGCCGATTTGAGCAGTTCTTC

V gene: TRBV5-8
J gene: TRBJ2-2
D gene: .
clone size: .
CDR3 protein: CASTITLRGNTGELFF
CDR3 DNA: TGTGCCAGCACAATCACCCTTAGGGGGAACACCGGGGAGCTGTTTTTT

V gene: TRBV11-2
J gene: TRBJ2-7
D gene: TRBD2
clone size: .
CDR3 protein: CASSSGTSGSNEQYF
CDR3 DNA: TGTGCCAGCAGCTCCGGGACTAGCGGGAGTAACGAGCAGTACTTC

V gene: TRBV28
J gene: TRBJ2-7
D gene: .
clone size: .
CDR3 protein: CASSRRGYEQYF
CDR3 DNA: TGTGCCAGCAGCCGCCGGGGGTACGAGCAGTACTTC

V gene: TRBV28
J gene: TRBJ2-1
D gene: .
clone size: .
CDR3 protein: CASSLFRVGSGRRNNEQFF
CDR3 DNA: TGTGCCAGCAGTTTATTCCGGGTAGGTAGCGGCAGGAGAAACAATGAGCAGTTCTTC

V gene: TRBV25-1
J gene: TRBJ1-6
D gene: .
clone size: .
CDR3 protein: CASSEMSNSPLHF
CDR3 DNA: TGTGCCAGCAGTGAAATGTCTAATTCACCCCTCCACTTT

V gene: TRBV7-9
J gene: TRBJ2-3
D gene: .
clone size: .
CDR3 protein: CASSRLGWGADTQYF
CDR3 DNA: TGTGCCAGCAGTCGCTTAGGTTGGGGAGCCGATACGCAGTATTTT

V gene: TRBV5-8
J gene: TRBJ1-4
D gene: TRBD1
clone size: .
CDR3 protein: CASTLPGTGGEKLFF
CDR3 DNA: TGTGCCAGCACCCTTCCCGGGACAGGGGGTGAAAAACTGTTTTTT

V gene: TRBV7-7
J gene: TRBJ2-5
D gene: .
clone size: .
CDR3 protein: CASSQTLQPSPETQYF
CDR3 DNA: TGTGCTAGCAGCCAAACCCTCCAGCCGTCTCCTGAGACCCAGTACTTC

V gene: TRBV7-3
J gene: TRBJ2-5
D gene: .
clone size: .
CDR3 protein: CASSLAAKETQYF
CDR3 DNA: TGTGCCAGCAGCTTAGCAGCGAAGGAGACCCAGTACTTC

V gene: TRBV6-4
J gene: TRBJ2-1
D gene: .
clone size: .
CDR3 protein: CASSDSGLGNEQFF
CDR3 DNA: TGTGCCAGCAGTGACTCGGGCCTAGGCAATGAGCAGTTCTTC

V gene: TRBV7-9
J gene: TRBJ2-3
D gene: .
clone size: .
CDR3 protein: CASSLDGGGTDTQYF
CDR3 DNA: TGTGCCAGCAGCTTAGACGGCGGTGGCACAGATACGCAGTATTTT